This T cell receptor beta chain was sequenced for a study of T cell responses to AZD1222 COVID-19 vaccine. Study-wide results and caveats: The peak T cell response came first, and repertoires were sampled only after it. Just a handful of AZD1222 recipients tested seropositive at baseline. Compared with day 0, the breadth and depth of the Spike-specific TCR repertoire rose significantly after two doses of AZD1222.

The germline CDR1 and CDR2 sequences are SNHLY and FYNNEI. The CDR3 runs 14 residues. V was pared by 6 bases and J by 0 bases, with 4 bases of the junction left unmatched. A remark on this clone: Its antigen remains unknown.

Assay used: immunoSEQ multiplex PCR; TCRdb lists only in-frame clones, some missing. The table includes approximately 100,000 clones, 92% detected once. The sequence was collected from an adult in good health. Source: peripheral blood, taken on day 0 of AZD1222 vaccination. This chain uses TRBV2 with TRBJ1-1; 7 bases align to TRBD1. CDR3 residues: CASRDRVLNTEAFF. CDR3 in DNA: TGTGCCAGCAGAGACAGGGTTCTGAACACTGAAGCTTTCTTT.